This TCR beta chain was retrieved from a study of molecular identifiers for immune sequencing clone quantification. This CDR3 region has 15 residues. In germline, CDR1 is SEHNR, CDR2 FQNEAQ (reference sequence). As regards this clonotype: Its antigen is undetermined. At one end, the junction sequence differs from germline, possibly due to a read error.

TCRdb called the PCR reads again in MiXCR, with one record for every CDR3 protein. This sample has some 680,000 distinct CDR3 sequences, with around 25% found just once. Libraries of naive CD8 cells were prepared from roughly 18,000 to 920,000 sorted cells using 10%, 30% or 50% RNA. CD8+CD4-CCR7+CD45RA+ sorting gave the naive CD8 T cells. Study-wide results and limits: The sizes of highly expanded clones could be underestimated when identical TCR molecules share a barcode.

The chain carries TRBV7-9 and TRBJ2-3, with D perhaps matching TRBD2 (6 bases). This sequence originates from a human donor in good health. Some libraries in this study had Jurkat cell RNA spiked in. Specimen: naive CD8+ T cells from blood, with Jurkat cell RNA spiked in. As to subset: FACS-sorted CD8+CD4-CCR7+CD45RA+ naive T cells. The DNA of the CDR3 is TGTGCCAGCAGCTTAGCCGGGGGAAGCACAGGTACGCAGTATTTT. Translation gives CASSLAGGSTGTQYF.